A single sample is the source of the 11 T cell receptor beta chains below, sequenced in a study of cytomegalovirus exposure and HLA in healthy donors (dated by TCRdb to the late 2010s). Library method: the immunoSEQ multiplex PCR assay. A mixture of 60 forward primers for TCR Vbeta segments and 13 reverse primers for TCR Jbeta segments was used in the multiplex PCR. In TCRdb, the immuneACCESS table is reduced to in-frame sequences with V and J assigned. These tables do not hold every clone; where another copy was compared, an unresolved V gene accounts for under half, and the others remain unexplained. The sample includes roughly 130,000 clones, with 70% to 80% observed a single time. The top ten constitute approximately 2.8% of the sample. Source material: PBMCs. Receptor source: a female donor in good health and CMV-seronegative.

The J gene is TRBJ2-5, the V gene TRBV2; no firm D call. The CDR3 is 11 residues long. V lost 8 bases and J 4 bases, leaving 8 bases between the germline ends. Germline loops: CDR1 SNHLY, CDR2 FYNNEI. CDR3: CASLSVETQYF. In DNA, the CDR3 is TGTGCCAGCCTCTCGGTAGAGACCCAGTACTTC.

This clone has more than one count but fewer than ten. Within the sample, other DNA sequences also encode this same CDR3. V gene TRBV5-1 combines with J gene TRBJ2-7; 9 bases map to TRBD1. With V trimmed by 0 bases and J by 2 bases, 0 bases remained unmatched. Germline values: CDR1 SGHRS, CDR2 YFSETQ. The CDR3 contains 14 residues. CDR3 loop: CASSLGTGAYEQYF. DNA for the CDR3: TGCGCCAGCAGCTTGGGGACAGGGGCCTACGAGCAGTACTTC. Full variable domain (missing parts from reference TRBV5-1 and TRBJ2-7): KAGVTQTPRYLIKTRGQQVTLSCSPISGHRSVSWYQQTPGQGLQFLFEYFSETQRNKGNFPGRFSGRQFSNSRSEMNVSTLELGDSALYLCASSLGTGAYEQYFGPGTRLTVT.

The rearrangement links TRBV28 to TRBJ2-7; TRBD2 might be the D (5 bases). CDR3 size: 11 residues. The V end was cut by 4 bases, the J end by 9 bases, with 10 bases between. The germline CDR1 and CDR2 sequences are MDHEN and SYDVKM. The CDR3 coding sequence is TGTGCCAGCAGTTACAGAGAGGGGCAGTACTTC. Residues: CASSYREGQYF.

The chain employs TRBV6-4 and TRBJ1-4; TRBD1 might be the D (6 bases). The CDR3 runs 15 residues. Trimming removed 4 bases from V and 5 bases from J, with 14 bases in between. CDR1 and CDR2 from the germline V gene are MRHNA and SNTAGT. CDR3: CASSVPQGGNEKLFF. DNA of the CDR3: TGTGCCAGCAGTGTCCCACAAGGGGGAAATGAAAAACTGTTTTTT.

CDR3: CASSLPGQGHYEQYF. The CDR3 bases are TGTGCCAGCAGCTTACCGGGACAGGGGCACTACGAGCAGTACTTC. The J gene is TRBJ2-7, the V gene TRBV7-9, with 10 bases fitting TRBD1. Germline V gene data show CDR1 as SEHNR and CDR2 as FQNEAQ (reference sequence). Trimming at V came to 2 bases and at J to 3 bases, leaving 4 bases not matched to a gene. This CDR3 contains 15 residues.

The count of this clone is one. The gene calls are TRBV19 and TRBJ2-5; 10 bases are a match to TRBD1. This CDR3 comprises 16 residues. Unmatched junction bases numbered 7, after V lost 4 bases and J lost 2 bases. Germline V gene sequence: CDR1 LNHDA, CDR2 SQIVND (reference sequence). The CDR3 loop is CASSKLTGGEQETQYF. The CDR3 DNA is TGTGCCAGTAGTAAATTGACAGGGGGCGAACAAGAGACCCAGTACTTC.

The chain couples TRBV9 to TRBJ2-3; 8 bases line up with TRBD1. CDR3 length equals 16 residues. Trimming took 3 bases from V and 1 from J; bases not matched to a gene: 7. The germline V gene has CDR1 SGDLS and CDR2 YYNGEE. Written as DNA, the CDR3 is TGTGCCAGCAGCGCCTCAGGGGGCCTTCGCACAGATACGCAGTATTTT. The encoded protein is CASSASGGLRTDTQYF.

The CDR3 here is CASIPGQFTGDEQFF. In nucleotides, the CDR3 is TGTGCCAGCATTCCGGGACAATTCACGGGCGATGAGCAGTTCTTC. The V and J genes are TRBV7-8 and TRBJ2-1; TRBD1 might be the D (6 bases). CDR3 size: 15 residues. Germline CDR1 and CDR2: SGHVS and FQNEAQ. V was clipped by 7 bases and J by 8 bases, with 21 bases between them.

The chain has TRBV30 and TRBJ1-4, with D perhaps matching TRBD1 (5 bases). The CDR3 is 14 amino acids. V was clipped by 4 bases and J by 6 bases, with 15 bases between them. CDR1 is GTSNPN, CDR2 SVGIG, per germline (reference sequence). CDR3 sequence reads: CAWNRNPGDEKLFF. CDR3 DNA sequence: TGTGCCTGGAACAGGAATCCGGGGGATGAAAAACTGTTTTTT. Full variable domain (missing parts from reference TRBV30 and TRBJ1-4): SQTIHQWPATLVQPVGSPLSLECTVEGTSNPNLYWYRQAAGRGLQLLFYSVGIGQISSEVPQNLSASRPQDRQFILSSKKLLLSDSGFYLCAWNRNPGDEKLFFGSGTQLSVL.

The gene calls are TRBV2 and TRBJ2-5; no clear D gene. V shed 5 bases and J shed 3 bases, with 10 bases lying between them. CDR1 SNHLY and CDR2 FYNNEI come from the germline V gene. The CDR3 contains 13 residues. In nucleotides, the CDR3 is TGTGCCAGCAGTTTCGCCAGAAAAGAGACCCAGTACTTC. Translation gives CASSFARKETQYF.

The V call is TRBV28, the J call TRBJ2-1; TRBD1 aligns across 8 bases. The germline gives CDR1 MDHEN, CDR2 SYDVKM. This CDR3 spans 14 amino acids. Trimming cost V 7 bases and J 8 bases; bases outside gene matches: 10. The CDR3 reads CASKRTGSLDEQFF. For the CDR3, the DNA is TGTGCCAGCAAACGGACAGGGTCCTTGGATGAGCAGTTCTTC.